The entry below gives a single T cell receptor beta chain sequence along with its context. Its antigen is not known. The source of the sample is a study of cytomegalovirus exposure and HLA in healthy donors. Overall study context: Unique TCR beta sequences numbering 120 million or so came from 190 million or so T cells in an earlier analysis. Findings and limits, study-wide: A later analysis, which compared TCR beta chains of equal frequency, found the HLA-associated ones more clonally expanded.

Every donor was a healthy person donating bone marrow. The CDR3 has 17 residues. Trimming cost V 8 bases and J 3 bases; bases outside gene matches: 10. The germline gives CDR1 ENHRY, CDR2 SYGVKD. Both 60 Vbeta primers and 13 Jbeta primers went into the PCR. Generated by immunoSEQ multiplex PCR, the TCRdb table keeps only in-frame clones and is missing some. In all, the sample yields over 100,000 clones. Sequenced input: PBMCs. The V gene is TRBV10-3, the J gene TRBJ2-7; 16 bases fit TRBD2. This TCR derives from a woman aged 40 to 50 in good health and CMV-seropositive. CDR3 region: CAIGGPGLAGGLYEQYF. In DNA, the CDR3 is TGTGCCATCGGGGGACCGGGACTAGCGGGAGGGCTCTACGAGCAGTACTTC.